This entry lists 6 T cell receptor beta chains sequenced from one sample in a study of cytomegalovirus exposure and HLA in healthy donors. Primers: 60 Vbeta forward and 13 Jbeta reverse. Using immunoSEQ multiplex PCR, the repertoire was profiled, and TCRdb retains in-frame clones only, with some absent. The sample records around 140,000 clones, about four fifths being singletons. Sequenced input: PBMCs. The receptors come from a woman aged 40 to 55 in good health and CMV-seronegative.

The V call is TRBV15, the J call TRBJ2-5, with a weak D call TRBD1 (6 bases). The CDR3 totals 14 residues. Per germline, CDR1 LNHNV and CDR2 YYDKDF (reference sequence). V was cut by 1 base and J by 4 bases, with 10 bases left in between. CDR3 nucleotide sequence: TGTGCCACCAGCAGAGTAGGGGGTGGAGAGACCCAGTACTTC. This codes for CATSRVGGGETQYF.

The rearrangement joins TRBV5-1 to TRBJ1-1; 7 positions agree with TRBD1. Germline CDR1 SGHRS, CDR2 YFSETQ. Germline trimming cut 1 base from V and 4 bases from J; bases unmatched to any gene: 4. The CDR3 extends over 14 amino acids. DNA for the CDR3: TGCGCCAGCAGCTTGAAAGGGGGCGGCACTGAAGCTTTCTTT. Its protein product is CASSLKGGGTEAFF.

A single count supports this clone. The J gene is TRBJ2-7, the V gene TRBV14, with D perhaps matching TRBD1 (6 bases). The germline V gene encodes CDR1 SGHDN and CDR2 FVKESK. The CDR3 loop spans 13 amino acids. V lost 3 bases to trimming and J lost 9 bases, with 15 bases between them. The CDR3, as DNA: TGTGCCAGCAGCCACACAGTACAGGGTGGGCAGTACTTC. Translated: CASSHTVQGGQYF.

This chain links TRBV6-6 with TRBJ1-2; the match to TRBD1 covers 8 bases. The V gene end was trimmed by 6 bases and the J gene end by 4 bases; junction bases not matched to a gene: 10. The germline V gene has CDR1 MNHNY and CDR2 SVGAGI (reference sequence). This CDR3 spans 15 amino acids. CDR3 loop: CASSYGQGASYGYTF. CDR3 DNA sequence: TGTGCCAGCAGCTACGGGCAGGGGGCAAGCTATGGCTACACCTTC.

This clone came up a few times. V gene TRBV5-1 combines with J gene TRBJ2-1; maybe TRBD1 (5 bases). Germline V gene data show CDR1 as SGHRS and CDR2 as YFSETQ. The CDR3 totals 14 residues. V lost 5 bases, J lost 10 bases, and 19 bases lay in between. The CDR3 reads CASSNPTRAGEQFF. The CDR3 coding sequence is TGCGCCAGCAGTAACCCAACCAGGGCAGGGGAGCAGTTCTTC.

The sample holds one count of this clone. The chain joins TRBV27 to TRBJ1-2; 7 bases fit TRBD1. This CDR3 spans 16 amino acids. Germline loops: CDR1 MNHEY, CDR2 SMNVEV (reference sequence). Trimming removed 6 bases from V and 4 bases from J; junction bases left unmatched: 14. The CDR3 DNA follows: TGTGCCAGCAGCTTACATCGAGGGGGCAGGAGCTATGGCTACACCTTC. Translating gives CASSLHRGGRSYGYTF.